What follows are 14 T cell receptor beta chains derived from one specimen sequenced in a study of T-cell memory formation after mild COVID-19. TCRdb passed the 5' RACE reads through MiXCR, listing each CDR3 protein once. The sample shows some 350,000 distinct CDR3 sequences, approximately 15% of them seen only once. Sequencing was performed on PBMCs or a T cell subset sorted from them (not recorded which). These TCRs come from a man aged 18 to 29 who had mild COVID-19 (a few samples of this study predate the infection). Cell type and time point are not known.

The chain couples TRBV10-3 to TRBJ1-2; D ambiguous. Germline CDR1 reads ENHRY; CDR2 reads SYGVKD. The CDR3 contains 11 residues. V lost 3 bases, J lost 4 bases, and 3 bases lay in between. The CDR3 is CAISDTYGYTF. The CDR3 bases are TGTGCCATCAGTGACACCTATGGCTACACCTTC.

This clonotype has only a few counts. The rearrangement uses TRBV7-9 and TRBJ2-2; no clear D. Trimming took 5 bases from V and 3 from J, leaving 16 bases between them. This CDR3 contains 16 residues. The germline gives CDR1 SEHNR, CDR2 FQNEAQ (reference sequence). The CDR3 region has the DNA TGTGCCAGCAGCCCAACTCCGGGCAGATACACCGGGGAGCTGTTTTTT. Amino acids: CASSPTPGRYTGELFF. Complete variable domain (other parts from reference TRBV7-9 and TRBJ2-2): DTGVSQNPRHKITKRGQNVTFRCDPISEHNRLYWYRQTLGQGPEFLTYFQNEAQLEKSRLLSDRFSAERPKGSFSTLEIQRTEQGDSAMYLCASSPTPGRYTGELFFGEGSRLTVL.

The chain combines TRBV20-1 with TRBJ2-5, with TRBD2 matching 14 bases. The CDR3 runs 18 residues. Trimming removed 6 bases from V and 1 base from J; junction bases left unmatched: 13. Germline CDR1 reads DFQATT; CDR2 reads SNEGSKA (reference sequence). The CDR3 sequence is CSAGPLPGTSGGQETQYF. CDR3 sequence (DNA): TGCAGTGCCGGTCCTCTCCCCGGGACTAGCGGGGGCCAAGAGACCCAGTACTTC.

This clonotype has only a few counts. DNA of the CDR3: TGTGCCAGCAGCCCCGAGAGTTGGGGGGGTGGGGCCAACGTCCTGACTTTC. It codes for CASSPESWGGGANVLTF. This chain uses TRBV7-2 with TRBJ2-6; TRBD2 aligns across 7 bases. The CDR3 length is 17 residues. Looked up from germline, CDR1 is SGHTA and CDR2 is FQGNSA. The V segment lost 5 bases and the J segment 3 bases; nucleotides outside the gene matches: 10.

The chain joins TRBV5-1 to TRBJ1-1; D is uncertain. V lost 0 bases, J lost 4 bases, and 13 bases lay in between. CDR1 and CDR2 from the germline V gene are SGHRS and YFSETQ. CDR3 length equals 15 residues. CDR3 nucleotides: TGCGCCAGCAGCTTGGTTCTAGGGCCCAGCACTGAAGCTTTCTTT. It translates to CASSLVLGPSTEAFF. The variable domain in full, with the rest retrieved from reference TRBV5-1 and TRBJ1-1, is KAGVTQTPRYLIKTRGQQVTLSCSPISGHRSVSWYQQTPGQGLQFLFEYFSETQRNKGNFPGRFSGRQFSNSRSEMNVSTLELGDSALYLCASSLVLGPSTEAFFGQGTRLTVV.

This chain connects TRBV18 to TRBJ1-1; D possibly corresponds to TRBD1 (5 bases). This CDR3 has 15 residues. Germline V gene lookup returns CDR1 KGHSH and CDR2 LQKENI. Trimming removed 0 bases from V and 5 bases from J, with 13 bases in between. This CDR3 reads CASSPPIQGRTEAFF. For the CDR3, the DNA is TGTGCCAGCTCACCACCTATCCAGGGACGTACTGAAGCTTTCTTT.

V gene TRBV7-3 combines with J gene TRBJ2-1; 8 bases match TRBD1. This CDR3 is 15 amino acids long. Germline V lookup: CDR1 SGHTA, CDR2 FQGTGA. V shed 5 bases, J shed 7 bases, and the junction held 10 bases outside the gene matches. The CDR3 loop is CASSQPGQGANEQFF. The CDR3 DNA reads TGTGCCAGCAGCCAACCAGGTCAGGGGGCTAATGAGCAGTTCTTC.

The chain employs TRBV29-1 and TRBJ1-2; D gene unclear. Looked up from germline, CDR1 is SQVTM and CDR2 is ANQGSEA. This CDR3 spans 10 amino acids. With 5 bases removed from V and 6 bases from J, the gap between germline ends came to 7 bases. DNA for the CDR3: TGCAGCGTTTTGTGGGATGGCTACACCTTC. Amino acid sequence: CSVLWDGYTF.

The table lists this clonotype with a few counts. The chain recombines TRBV7-2 with TRBJ2-3, with D perhaps given as TRBD1 or TRBD2 (5 bases each). From germline, CDR1 is SGHTA and CDR2 FQGNSA. The CDR3 runs 16 residues. V lost 4 bases, J lost 3 bases, and 17 bases lay in between. This CDR3 reads CASSSGTLPWTDTQYF. CDR3 coding DNA: TGTGCCAGCAGCTCCGGGACCCTACCTTGGACAGATACGCAGTATTTT.

This clonotype appeared a few times. The V call is TRBV20-1, the J call TRBJ2-1; 10 bases fit TRBD2. Germline V lookup: CDR1 DFQATT, CDR2 SNEGSKA (reference sequence). The CDR3 has 15 amino acids. Losses at the gene ends were 3 bases for V and 12 bases for J; bases not matched to a gene: 14. The CDR3 protein is CSASPASGGQGGQFF. CDR3 nucleotides: TGCAGTGCTAGCCCCGCTAGCGGGGGCCAAGGGGGGCAGTTCTTC.

This clonotype was found a few times. The genes are TRBV18 and TRBJ1-6; 7 bases are a match to TRBD1. Germline CDR1 is KGHSH and CDR2 is LQKENI. The CDR3 sequence is 15 residues long. V was clipped by 2 bases and J by 9 bases; unmatched bases: 7. The CDR3 here is CASSPSGRGASPLHF. CDR3 DNA sequence: TGTGCCAGCTCACCATCGGGCAGGGGGGCTTCACCCCTCCACTTT. Complete variable domain (other parts from reference TRBV18 and TRBJ1-6): NAGVMQNPRHLVRRRGQEARLRCSPMKGHSHVYWYRQLPEEGLKFMVYLQKENIIDESGMPKERFSAEFPKEGPSILRIQQVVRGDSAAYFCASSPSGRGASPLHFGNGTRLTVT.

This sequence joins TRBV6-5 and TRBJ1-1; no definite D call. Germline V gene sequence: CDR1 MNHEY, CDR2 SVGAGI. This CDR3 has 13 residues. Trimming cost V 6 bases and J 4 bases, with 12 bases left between them. The CDR3, as DNA: TGTGCCAGCAGACCCACCCGGCGCACTGAAGCTTTCTTT. Its protein is CASRPTRRTEAFF.

The chain recombines TRBV11-2 with TRBJ2-1; TRBD1 might be the D (6 bases). CDR3 length equals 15 residues. V was cut by 8 bases and J by 2 bases, with 16 bases left in between. CDR1 and CDR2 from the germline V gene are SGHAT and FQNNGV. This CDR3 is CASARQASTYNEQFF. The CDR3, as DNA: TGTGCCAGCGCCAGACAGGCGAGCACCTACAATGAGCAGTTCTTC.

This clonotype occurred a few times. This sequence joins TRBV14 and TRBJ2-2; D not certain. Trimming left V 6 bases short and J 5 bases short, with 7 bases between. The CDR3 totals 12 residues. The V gene's germline CDR1 is SGHDN and CDR2 FVKESK. CDR3: CASSHSTGELFF. In DNA form, the CDR3 reads TGTGCCAGCAGTCACTCTACCGGGGAGCTGTTTTTT.